These 18 T cell receptor beta chains share one sample of origin, sequenced in a study of T cells in Graves' hyperthyroidism and ophthalmopathy. RNA transcripts provided the source from which TCR beta CDR3 regions were amplified. Researchers ran a first-round RT-PCR on the TCR CDR3 using the HTBI primer set. TCRdb reprocessed the multiplex PCR reads via MiXCR and lists one record per CDR3 protein. The repertoire holds about 840,000 distinct CDR3 sequences, with around 38% as singletons. The sequenced sample was blood. The receptors come from a man aged 18 to 30 with Graves' hyperthyroidism.

Details on this clonotype: A read error may be the cause here, since a much bigger clone is one base away. The V call is TRBV29-1, the J call TRBJ2-5; D possibly corresponds to TRBD2 (5 bases). CDR3 length equals 13 residues. Germline CDR1 and CDR2: SQVTM and ANQGSEA. CDR3 region: CSVETENGETQHF. The DNA of the CDR3 is TGCAGCGTTGAGACGGAGAACGGGGAGACCCAGCACTTC.

Notes on this clonotype: It may be a read error: a sequence one base away is much more abundant. This chain connects TRBV7-6 to TRBJ2-7; D is ambiguous. Per germline, CDR1 SGHVS and CDR2 FNYEAQ. There are 15 residues in the CDR3. CDR3 region: CAGSTTPKGNYEQYF. The CDR3 nucleotides read TGTGCCGGCAGCACCACCCCGAAGGGAAACTACGAGCAGTACTTC.

The rearrangement links TRBV7-6 to TRBJ2-2; D perhaps matches TRBD1 (5 bases). The germline V and J ends were trimmed by 5 bases and 13 bases, with 8 bases remaining between them. Germline V lookup: CDR1 SGHVS, CDR2 FNYEAQ. The CDR3 is made up of 10 amino acids. In DNA form, the CDR3 reads TGTGCCAGCAGCGGAAGGGGGCTGTTTTTT. Encoded protein: CASSGRGLFF.

This clonotype was observed at least ten times. The chain employs TRBV15 and TRBJ2-5; 10 bases map to TRBD2. Trimming removed 0 bases from V and 1 base from J; junction bases left unmatched: 5. This CDR3 spans 17 amino acids. Germline V gives CDR1 LNHNV, CDR2 YYDKDF (reference sequence). The DNA for the CDR3 is TGTGCCACCAGCAGAGAGGTGGCTAGCGGGGGCCAAGAGACCCAGTACTTC. This translates into CATSREVASGGQETQYF.

This sequence joins TRBV2 and TRBJ1-4, with D perhaps TRBD1 (5 bases). The germline V gene encodes CDR1 SNHLY and CDR2 FYNNEI. The CDR3 totals 15 residues. V was pared by 5 bases and J by 7 bases, with 17 bases between. CDR3 region: CASSSRAGWGEKLFF. CDR3 nucleotide sequence: TGTGCCAGCAGTTCTCGGGCAGGGTGGGGTGAAAAACTGTTTTTT.

Regarding this clonotype: With a much larger clone just one base away, this may be a read error. Written as DNA, the CDR3 is TGTGCCAGCAGTGAAACTGGGACAGGAGGTACCATATATTTT. Translation gives CASSETGTGGTIYF. The V and J genes are TRBV2 and TRBJ1-3; 8 nucleotides agree with TRBD1. V lost 2 bases and J lost 10; bases outside the gene matches: 7. The germline gives CDR1 SNHLY, CDR2 FYNNEI. The CDR3 spans 14 residues. Variable domain in full (rest from reference TRBV2 and TRBJ1-3): EPEVTQTPSHQVTQMGQEVILRCVPISNHLYFYWYRQILGQKVEFLVSFYNNEISEKSEIFDDQFSVERPDGSNFTLKIRSTKLEDSAMYFCASSETGTGGTIYFGEGSWLTVV.

The V and J genes are TRBV13 and TRBJ2-5; weak D call: TRBD2 (6 bases). CDR1 and CDR2 from the germline V gene are PRHDT and FYEKMQ (reference sequence). CDR3 length: 15 amino acids. V was clipped by 5 bases and J by 5 bases, with 18 bases between them. Written as DNA, the CDR3 is TGTGCCAGCAGCCATTCCGGGACGGGGGTGGAGACCCAGTACTTC. Residues: CASSHSGTGVETQYF.

Concerning this clonotype: The junction departs from the called germline gene at one end, perhaps through a read error. V is TRBV7-2 and J is TRBJ2-7; 9 bases are shared with TRBD2. The CDR3 consists of 17 residues. The germline V gene encodes CDR1 SGHTA and CDR2 FQGNSA. The CDR3 nucleotides read TGTGCCAGCAGCTCACCCCTGGCGGGAGGGCCTCGGTACGGGCAGTACTTC. Protein product: CASSSPLAGGPRYGQYF.

A note on this clonotype: At one end, the junction sequence differs from germline, possibly due to a read error. Here the CDR3 reads CAINTGLAGQETRYF. The CDR3 DNA is TGTGCCATCAATACGGGACTAGCGGGGCAAGAGACCCGGTACTTC. The gene calls are TRBV10-3 and TRBJ2-5; TRBD2 agrees at 13 bases. Germline V gene lookup returns CDR1 ENHRY and CDR2 SYGVKD. The CDR3 runs to 15 residues.

A few counts support this clonotype. The V and J genes are TRBV9 and TRBJ2-7; 10 bases fit TRBD2. From germline, CDR1 is SGDLS and CDR2 YYNGEE. V was pared by 4 bases and J by 5 bases, with 9 bases of the junction left unmatched. CDR3 length: 15 amino acids. The DNA of the CDR3 is TGTGCCAGCAGCCCAGTACTAGCGGGAACGAACGAGCAGTACTTC. It is translated as CASSPVLAGTNEQYF.

This clonotype occurred many times. The chain carries TRBV7-8 and TRBJ1-6; D gene ambiguous. Trimming took 1 base from V and 6 from J, leaving 7 bases between them. The CDR3 is 14 residues long. Germline CDR1 reads SGHVS; CDR2 reads FQNEAQ. The CDR3 loop is CASSLEAFNSPLHF. The DNA for the CDR3 is TGTGCCAGCAGCTTAGAAGCCTTTAATTCACCCCTCCACTTT.

The chain recombines TRBV10-3 with TRBJ1-1; D is perhaps TRBD1 (5 bases). The V end lost 5 bases, the J end lost 4 bases, and 17 bases lay between the germline ends. Germline V CDR1 and CDR2: ENHRY, SYGVKD. The CDR3 is 15 amino acids. Written as DNA, the CDR3 is TGTGCCATCAGTAGAGACAGCCCGTTAGGCACTGAAGCTTTCTTT. Translating gives CAISRDSPLGTEAFF.

This clonotype has at least ten counts. V gene TRBV10-3 combines with J gene TRBJ2-7; D might be TRBD1 or TRBD2, each matching 5 bases. In germline, CDR1 is ENHRY, CDR2 SYGVKD. V was shortened by 0 bases and J by 3 bases, with 12 bases between the two germline ends. This CDR3 is 15 amino acids long. The DNA of the CDR3 is TGTGCCATCAGTGAGTCGAGGGGAAAATACTACGAGCAGTACTTC. Its protein is CAISESRGKYYEQYF.

There are many counts of this clonotype. V is TRBV7-9 and J is TRBJ1-4, with a possible D match to TRBD1 (6 bases). Germline V gives CDR1 SEHNR, CDR2 FQNEAQ (reference sequence). V dropped 3 bases and J dropped 1 base, with 9 bases sitting between them. This CDR3 has 15 amino acids. The CDR3 loop reads CASSLGAQTNEKLFF. The CDR3 coding sequence is TGTGCCAGCAGCTTGGGGGCTCAAACTAATGAAAAACTGTTTTTT.

The chain uses TRBV29-1 and TRBJ1-1; no clear D gene. Germline loops: CDR1 SQVTM, CDR2 ANQGSEA. This CDR3 is built from 12 residues. Deletions cut 5 bases from V and 8 bases from J, with 15 bases between. CDR3 region: CSVLPGYREAFF. CDR3 nucleotides: TGCAGCGTTCTCCCGGGGTACAGAGAAGCTTTCTTT.

This clonotype has ten or more counts. The rearrangement joins TRBV15 to TRBJ1-2; unclear D gene. The germline V gene has CDR1 LNHNV and CDR2 YYDKDF (reference sequence). The germline V and J ends were trimmed by 0 bases and 5 bases, with 10 bases remaining between them. There are 14 residues in the CDR3. In DNA form, the CDR3 reads TGTGCCACCAGCAGAGATGGTACTCTATATGGCTACACCTTC. Residues: CATSRDGTLYGYTF.

This clonotype was seen a few times. The gene calls are TRBV4-1 and TRBJ1-2; 9 bases are a match to TRBD1. Looked up from germline, CDR1 is MGHRA and CDR2 is YSYEKL. The CDR3 has 16 amino acids. With 3 bases clipped from V and 3 bases from J, the junction kept 8 bases outside the gene matches. Here the CDR3 DNA reads TGCGCCAGCAGCCAGTGGGGACAGGGAAGTTACTATGGCTACACCTTC. This sequence encodes CASSQWGQGSYYGYTF.

The CDR3 DNA follows: TGTGCCAGCAGCCCACCGGGGATGGGACCTATTTACGAGCAGTACTTC. Protein sequence: CASSPPGMGPIYEQYF. The gene calls are TRBV11-2 and TRBJ2-7; D is perhaps TRBD1 or TRBD2 (5 bases each). V dropped 5 bases and J dropped 4 bases, with 21 bases sitting between them. The V gene's germline CDR1 is SGHAT and CDR2 FQNNGV. CDR3 length: 16 amino acids.